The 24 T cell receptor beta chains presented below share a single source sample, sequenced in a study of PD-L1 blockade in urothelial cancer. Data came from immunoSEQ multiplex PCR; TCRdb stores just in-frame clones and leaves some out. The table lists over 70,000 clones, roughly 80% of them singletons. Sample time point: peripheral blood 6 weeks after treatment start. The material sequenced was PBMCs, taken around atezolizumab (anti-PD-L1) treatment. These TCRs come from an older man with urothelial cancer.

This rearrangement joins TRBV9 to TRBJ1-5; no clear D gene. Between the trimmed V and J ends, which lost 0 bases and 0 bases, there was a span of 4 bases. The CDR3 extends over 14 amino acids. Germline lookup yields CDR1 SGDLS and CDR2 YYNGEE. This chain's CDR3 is CASSVDGSNQPQHF. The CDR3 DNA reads TGTGCCAGCAGCGTAGACGGTAGCAATCAGCCCCAGCATTTT.

CDR3 bases: TGCAGCGTTGAGAGCTCCTACAATGAGCAGTTCTTC. Translating gives CSVESSYNEQFF. This chain uses TRBV29-1 with TRBJ2-1, with D uncertain. The CDR3 is 12 amino acids. V lost 3 bases to trimming and J lost 0 bases, with 3 bases between them. Per germline, CDR1 SQVTM and CDR2 ANQGSEA.

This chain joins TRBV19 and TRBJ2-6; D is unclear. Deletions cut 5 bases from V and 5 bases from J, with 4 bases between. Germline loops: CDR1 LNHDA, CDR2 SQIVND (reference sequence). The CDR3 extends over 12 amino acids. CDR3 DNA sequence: TGTGCCAGTAGTTCCAGGGCCAACGTCCTGACTTTC. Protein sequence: CASSSRANVLTF.

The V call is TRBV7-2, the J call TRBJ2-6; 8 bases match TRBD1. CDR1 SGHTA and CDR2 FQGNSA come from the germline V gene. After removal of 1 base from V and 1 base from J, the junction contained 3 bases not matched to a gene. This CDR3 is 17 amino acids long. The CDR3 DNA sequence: TGTGCCAGCAGCTTAGTCCGGACAGGGTCTGGGGCCAACGTCCTGACTTTC. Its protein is CASSLVRTGSGANVLTF.

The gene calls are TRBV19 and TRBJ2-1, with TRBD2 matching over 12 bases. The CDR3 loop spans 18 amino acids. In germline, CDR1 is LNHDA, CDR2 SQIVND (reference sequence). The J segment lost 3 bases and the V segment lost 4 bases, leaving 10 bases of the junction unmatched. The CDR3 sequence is CASSKSTRTSGNYNEQFF. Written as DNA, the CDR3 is TGTGCCAGTAGTAAATCGACCAGGACTAGCGGGAACTACAATGAGCAGTTCTTC.

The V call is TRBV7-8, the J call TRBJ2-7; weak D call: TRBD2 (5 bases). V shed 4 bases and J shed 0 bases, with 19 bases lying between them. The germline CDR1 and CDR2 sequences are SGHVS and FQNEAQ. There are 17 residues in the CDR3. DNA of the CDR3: TGTGCCAGCAGCTCCTTCTTGATTAGCGCAAACTCCTACGAGCAGTACTTC. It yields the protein CASSSFLISANSYEQYF.

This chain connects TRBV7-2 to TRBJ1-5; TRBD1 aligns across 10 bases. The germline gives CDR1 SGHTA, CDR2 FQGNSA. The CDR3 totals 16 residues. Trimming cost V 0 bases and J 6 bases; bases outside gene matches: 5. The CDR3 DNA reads TGTGCCAGCAGCTTAGCCGGGACAGGGGAGGGTCAGCCCCAGCATTTT. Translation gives CASSLAGTGEGQPQHF.

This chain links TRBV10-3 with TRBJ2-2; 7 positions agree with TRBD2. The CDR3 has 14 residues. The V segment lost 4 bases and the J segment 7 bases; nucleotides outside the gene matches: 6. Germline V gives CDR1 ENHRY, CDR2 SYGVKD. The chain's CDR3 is CAISGDYGVGELFF. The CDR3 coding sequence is TGTGCCATCAGTGGGGACTACGGGGTCGGGGAGCTGTTTTTT.

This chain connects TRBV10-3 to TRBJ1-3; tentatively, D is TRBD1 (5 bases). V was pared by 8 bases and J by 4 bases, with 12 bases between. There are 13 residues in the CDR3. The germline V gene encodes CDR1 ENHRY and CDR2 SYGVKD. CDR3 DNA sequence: TGTGCCATCGGGGCCCTCCAGGGAAACACCATATATTTT. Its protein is CAIGALQGNTIYF.

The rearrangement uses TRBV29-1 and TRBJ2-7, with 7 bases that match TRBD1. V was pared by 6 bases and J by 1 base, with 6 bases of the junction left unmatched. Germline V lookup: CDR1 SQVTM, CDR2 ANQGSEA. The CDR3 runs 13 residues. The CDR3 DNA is TGCAGCGTATCCAGGGGGAATTCCTACGAGCAGTACTTC. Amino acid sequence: CSVSRGNSYEQYF.

The CDR3 DNA follows: TGTGCCAGTCGGACAGACAGCACAGATACGCAGTATTTT. Amino acids: CASRTDSTDTQYF. This chain joins TRBV6-6 and TRBJ2-3, with TRBD1 as a possible D gene (6 bases). Trimming shortened V by 9 bases and J by 0 bases, and 10 bases separated the two germline ends. The length of the CDR3 is 13 residues. Germline assignment: CDR1 MNHNY and CDR2 SVGAGI (reference sequence).

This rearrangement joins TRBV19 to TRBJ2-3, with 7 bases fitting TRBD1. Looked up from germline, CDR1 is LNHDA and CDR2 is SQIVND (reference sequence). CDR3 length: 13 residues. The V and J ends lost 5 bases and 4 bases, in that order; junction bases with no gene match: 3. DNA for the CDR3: TGTGCCAGTAGTGGACAGGTGGCAGATACGCAGTATTTT. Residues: CASSGQVADTQYF.

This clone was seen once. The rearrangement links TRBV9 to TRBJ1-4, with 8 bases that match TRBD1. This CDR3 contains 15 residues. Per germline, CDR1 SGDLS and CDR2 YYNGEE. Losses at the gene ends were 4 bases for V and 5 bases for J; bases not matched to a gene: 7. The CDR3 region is CASSNRGEQNEKLFF. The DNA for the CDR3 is TGTGCCAGCAGCAACAGGGGGGAGCAAAATGAAAAACTGTTTTTT.

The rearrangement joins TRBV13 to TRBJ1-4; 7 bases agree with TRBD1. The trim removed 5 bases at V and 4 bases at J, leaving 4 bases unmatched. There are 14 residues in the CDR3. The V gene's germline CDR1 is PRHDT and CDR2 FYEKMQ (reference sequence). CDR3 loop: CASSLGQINEKLFF. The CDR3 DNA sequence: TGTGCCAGCAGCCTGGGACAGATTAATGAAAAACTGTTTTTT.

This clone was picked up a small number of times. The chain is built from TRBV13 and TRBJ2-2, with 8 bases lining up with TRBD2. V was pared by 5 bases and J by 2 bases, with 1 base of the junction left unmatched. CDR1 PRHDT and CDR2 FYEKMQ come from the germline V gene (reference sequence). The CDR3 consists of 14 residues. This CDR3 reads CASSRGGNTGELFF. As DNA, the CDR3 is TGTGCCAGCAGCCGGGGGGGAAACACCGGGGAGCTGTTTTTT.

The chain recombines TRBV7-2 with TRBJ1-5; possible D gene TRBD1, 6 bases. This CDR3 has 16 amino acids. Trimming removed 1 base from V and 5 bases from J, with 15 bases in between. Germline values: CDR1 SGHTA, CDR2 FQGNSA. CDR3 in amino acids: CASSLVANPGDQPQHF. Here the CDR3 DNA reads TGTGCCAGCAGCTTAGTAGCCAACCCAGGGGATCAGCCCCAGCATTTT.

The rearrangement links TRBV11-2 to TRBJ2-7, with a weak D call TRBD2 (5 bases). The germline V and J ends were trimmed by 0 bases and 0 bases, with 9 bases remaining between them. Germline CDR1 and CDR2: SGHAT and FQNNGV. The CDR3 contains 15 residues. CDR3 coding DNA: TGTGCCAGCAGCTTAGAACTAGACACCTCCTACGAGCAGTACTTC. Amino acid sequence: CASSLELDTSYEQYF.

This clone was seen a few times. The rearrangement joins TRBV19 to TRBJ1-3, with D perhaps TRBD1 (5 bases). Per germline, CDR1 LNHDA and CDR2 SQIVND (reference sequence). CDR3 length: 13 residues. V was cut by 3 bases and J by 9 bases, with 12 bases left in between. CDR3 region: CASSISGATTIYF. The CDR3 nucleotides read TGTGCCAGTAGTATCTCTGGGGCTACCACCATATATTTT.

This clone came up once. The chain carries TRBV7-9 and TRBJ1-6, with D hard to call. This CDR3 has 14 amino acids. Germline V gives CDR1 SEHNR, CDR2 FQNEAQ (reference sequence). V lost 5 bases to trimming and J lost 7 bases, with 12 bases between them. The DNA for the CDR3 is TGTGCCAGCAGCCCCATTTCCGGGAATTCACCCCTCCACTTT. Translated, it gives CASSPISGNSPLHF.

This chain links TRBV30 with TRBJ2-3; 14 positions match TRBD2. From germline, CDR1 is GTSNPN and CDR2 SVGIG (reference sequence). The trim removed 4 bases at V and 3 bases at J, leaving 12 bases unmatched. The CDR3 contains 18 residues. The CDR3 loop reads CAWKAGGTSGRLTDTQYF. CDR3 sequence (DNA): TGTGCCTGGAAAGCGGGCGGGACTAGCGGGAGATTGACAGATACGCAGTATTTT.

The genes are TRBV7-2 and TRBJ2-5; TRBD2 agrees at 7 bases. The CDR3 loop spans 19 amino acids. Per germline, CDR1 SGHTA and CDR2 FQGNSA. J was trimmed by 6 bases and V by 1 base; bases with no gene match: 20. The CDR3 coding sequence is TGTGCCAGCAGCTTAGTACCACCTAGCGAAGCGGGAATCACCAAGACCCAGTACTTC. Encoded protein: CASSLVPPSEAGITKTQYF.

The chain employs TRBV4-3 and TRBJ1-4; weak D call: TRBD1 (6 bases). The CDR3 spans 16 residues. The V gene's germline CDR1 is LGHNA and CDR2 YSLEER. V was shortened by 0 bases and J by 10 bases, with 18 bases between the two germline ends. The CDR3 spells CASSQDWEGQSGKLFF. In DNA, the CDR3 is TGCGCCAGCAGCCAAGATTGGGAAGGACAGAGTGGAAAACTGTTTTTT.

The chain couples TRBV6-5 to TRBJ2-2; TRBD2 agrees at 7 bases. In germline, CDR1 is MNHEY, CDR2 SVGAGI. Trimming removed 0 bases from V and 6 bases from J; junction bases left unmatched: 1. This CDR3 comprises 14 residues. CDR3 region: CASSYSTSAGELFF. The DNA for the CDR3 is TGTGCCAGCAGTTACTCCACTAGCGCCGGGGAGCTGTTTTTT.

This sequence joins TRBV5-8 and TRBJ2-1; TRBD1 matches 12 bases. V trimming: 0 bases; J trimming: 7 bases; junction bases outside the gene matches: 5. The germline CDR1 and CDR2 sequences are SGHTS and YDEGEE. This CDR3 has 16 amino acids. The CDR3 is CASSLAGTGGLNEQFF. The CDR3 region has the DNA TGTGCCAGCAGCTTGGCAGGGACAGGGGGCCTGAATGAGCAGTTCTTC.